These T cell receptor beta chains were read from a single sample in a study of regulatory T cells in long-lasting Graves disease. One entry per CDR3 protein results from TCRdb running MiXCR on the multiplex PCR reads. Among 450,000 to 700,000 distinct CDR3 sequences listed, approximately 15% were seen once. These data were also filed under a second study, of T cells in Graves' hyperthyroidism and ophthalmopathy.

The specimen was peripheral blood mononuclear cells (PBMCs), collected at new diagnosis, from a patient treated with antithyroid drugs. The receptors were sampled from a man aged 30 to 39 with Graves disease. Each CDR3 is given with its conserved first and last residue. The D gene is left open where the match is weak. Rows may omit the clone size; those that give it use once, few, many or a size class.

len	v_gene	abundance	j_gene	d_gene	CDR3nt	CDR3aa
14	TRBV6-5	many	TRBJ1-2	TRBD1	TGTGCCAGCAGTTACCAGGGGGAGAACTATGGCTACACCTTC	CASSYQGENYGYTF
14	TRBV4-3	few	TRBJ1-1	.	TGCGCCAGCAGCCGAATAGGGGGTCGGACTGAAGCTTTCTTT	CASSRIGGRTEAFF
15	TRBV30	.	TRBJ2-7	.	TGTGCCTGGAGGAAAATAGCGTCAAGCTCCTACGAGCAGTACTTC	CAWRKIASSSYEQYF
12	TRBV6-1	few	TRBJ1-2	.	TGTGCCACGAAAAGGAGTAACTATGGCTACACCTTC	CATKRSNYGYTF
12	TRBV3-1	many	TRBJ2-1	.	TGTGCCAGCGGAGCATTGCGCAATGAGCAGTTCTTC	CASGALRNEQFF
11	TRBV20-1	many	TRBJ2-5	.	TGCAGTGCCAGTAATCAAGAGACCCAGTACTTC	CSASNQETQYF
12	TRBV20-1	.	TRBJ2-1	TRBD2	TGCAGTATTGGGACTAGCAGGGATGAGCAGTTCTTC	CSIGTSRDEQFF
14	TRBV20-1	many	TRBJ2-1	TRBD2	TGCAGTGCTAGCTGGACTAGCGGGCTTAATGAGCAGTTCTTC	CSASWTSGLNEQFF
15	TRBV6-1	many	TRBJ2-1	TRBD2	TGTGCCAGCACCGATAGCGGGGGGCCCTACAATGAGCAGTTCTTC	CASTDSGGPYNEQFF
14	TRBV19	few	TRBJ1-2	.	TGTGCCAGTAGTCGCCCTACTCCTAACTATGGCTACACCTTC	CASSRPTPNYGYTF
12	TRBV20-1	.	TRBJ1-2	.	TGCAGTCCCGAGGCGGGGGCCTCGGGCTACACCTTC	CSPEAGASGYTF
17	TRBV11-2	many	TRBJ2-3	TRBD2	TGTGCCAGCAGCGGTTGGCCGTCTAGCGGGATGAATAATACGCAGTATTTT	CASSGWPSSGMNNTQYF
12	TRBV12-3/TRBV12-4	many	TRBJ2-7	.	TGTGCCAGCAGTTCGACACGTTACGAGCAGTACTTC	CASSSTRYEQYF
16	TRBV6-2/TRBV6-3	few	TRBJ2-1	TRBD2	TGTGCCAGCAGTTCCCAGGGACTAGCGGGAGGGAGTGAGCAGTTCTTC	CASSSQGLAGGSEQFF
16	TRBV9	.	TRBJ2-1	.	TGTGCCAGCAGGGGGGGGCAGGGGAGCTCCTACAATGAGCAGTTCTTC	CASRGGQGSSYNEQFF
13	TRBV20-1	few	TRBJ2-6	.	TGCAGTGCTATAGGGTCTGGGGCCAACGTCCTGACTTTC	CSAIGSGANVLTF
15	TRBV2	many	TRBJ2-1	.	TGTGCCAGCAGTGAGACCCCCCCTCCCAAGGTTGAGCAGTTCTTC	CASSETPPPKVEQFF
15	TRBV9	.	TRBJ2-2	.	TGTGCCAGCAGCGTAGAAGACACGAACACCGGGGAGCTGTTTTTT	CASSVEDTNTGELFF
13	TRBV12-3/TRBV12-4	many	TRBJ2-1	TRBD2	TGTGCCAGCACGGGACTAGGGTGGAATGAGCAGTTCTTC	CASTGLGWNEQFF
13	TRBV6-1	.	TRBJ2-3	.	TGTGCCAGCAGTGAACGAGAAACAGATACGCAGTATTTT	CASSERETDTQYF
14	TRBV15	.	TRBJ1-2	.	TGTGCCACCAGCAGAGATGAAAGCTACTATGGCTACACCTTC	CATSRDESYYGYTF
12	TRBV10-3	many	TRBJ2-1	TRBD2	TGTGCCATCAGGGGACTAGCGGGAGCGCCGTTCTTC	CAIRGLAGAPFF
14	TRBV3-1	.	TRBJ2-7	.	TGTGCCAGCAGCCCAGAGGACCAGCCGTACGAGCAGTACTTC	CASSPEDQPYEQYF
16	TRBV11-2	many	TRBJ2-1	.	TGTGCCAGCAGTTCCCGCCGAGTAGGCGACCTCAATGAGCAGTTCTTC	CASSSRRVGDLNEQFF
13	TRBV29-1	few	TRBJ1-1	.	TGCAGCGTGACGGGACACAGGAACACTGAAGCTTTCTTT	CSVTGHRNTEAFF
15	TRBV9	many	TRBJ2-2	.	TGTGCCAGCAGCGTCTCCCTAGATTCAGACCGGGAGCTGTTTTTT	CASSVSLDSDRELFF
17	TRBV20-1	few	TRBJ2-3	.	TGCAGTGCTAGAGGGGGCCCCGGGGGAGGATCCCCTAGTACGCAGTATTTT	CSARGGPGGGSPSTQYF
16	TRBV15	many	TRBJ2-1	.	TGTGCCACCAGCAGAGGAATCAAGGGGTCCTACAATGAGCAGTTCTTC	CATSRGIKGSYNEQFF
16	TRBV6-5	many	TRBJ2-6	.	TGTGCCAGCAGTTACGGACGGACCTCTGGGGCCAACGTCCTGACTTTC	CASSYGRTSGANVLTF
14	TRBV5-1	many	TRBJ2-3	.	TGCGCCAGCAGCTTCGGGAGATCTCCAGATACGCAGTATTTT	CASSFGRSPDTQYF
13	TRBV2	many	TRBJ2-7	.	TGTGCCAGCAGGCGAGGCGGTCGAGACGAGCAGTACTTC	CASRRGGRDEQYF
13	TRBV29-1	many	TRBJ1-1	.	TGCAGCGTTGAATTTGTCGGCGGGACTGAAGCTTTCTTT	CSVEFVGGTEAFF
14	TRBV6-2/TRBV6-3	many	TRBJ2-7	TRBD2	TGTGCCAGCAGGAGCGGGAGCTTAGGGTACGAGCAGTACTTC	CASRSGSLGYEQYF
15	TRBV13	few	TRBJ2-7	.	TGTGCCAGCAGCTGGGATTTTGGAGGCCGGTACGAGCAGTACTTC	CASSWDFGGRYEQYF
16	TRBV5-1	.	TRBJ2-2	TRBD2	TGCGCCAGCAGCTTGGATCTAGCGGTCCTGGGCGGGGAGCTGTTTTTT	CASSLDLAVLGGELFF
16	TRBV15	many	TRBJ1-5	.	TGTGCCACCAGCAGGGGAAGGGGGGGGGGAAATCAGCCCCAGCATTTT	CATSRGRGGGNQPQHF
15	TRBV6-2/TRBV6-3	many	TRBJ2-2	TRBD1	TGTGCCAGCAGTAGGTCGGACAGGGCCGGCGGGGAGCTGTTTTTT	CASSRSDRAGGELFF
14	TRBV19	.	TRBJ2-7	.	TGTGCCAGTAGCAATCCGGGGGAGACCTACGAGCAGTACTTC	CASSNPGETYEQYF
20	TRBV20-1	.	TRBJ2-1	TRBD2	TGCAGTGCTAGAGATCCGGGACTAGCGGGACCCCGCGGGTCCTACAATGAGCAGTTCTTC	CSARDPGLAGPRGSYNEQFF
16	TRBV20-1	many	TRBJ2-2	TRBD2	TGCAGTGCTAGAGTCCCGACTAGCGCGAACACCGGGGAGCTGTTTTTT	CSARVPTSANTGELFF
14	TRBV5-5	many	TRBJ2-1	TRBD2	TGTGCCAGCAGCACCAGACTAGCGGGAGCTGAGCAGTTCTTC	CASSTRLAGAEQFF
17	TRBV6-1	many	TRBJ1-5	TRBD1	TGTGCCAGCAGTGAAGTCTTCCGGACAGGAAGGGATCAGCCCCAGCATTTT	CASSEVFRTGRDQPQHF